Below, one T cell receptor (beta chain) is given with its context. Its antigen is undetermined. Data came from immunoSEQ multiplex PCR; TCRdb stores just in-frame clones and leaves some out. Here the sample spans over 65,000 clones, less than 95% being singletons. Germline CDR1 reads SNHLY; CDR2 reads FYNNEI. Unmatched junction bases numbered 11, after V lost 2 bases and J lost 4 bases. The CDR3 loop spans 17 amino acids. The data belong to a study of cytomegalovirus exposure and HLA in healthy donors. Findings and caveats of the study: The tendency of first-cohort TCR clusters to co-occur in the roughly 130 validation repertoires emerged from a later analysis.

This receptor was identified in a woman aged 18 to 35 in good health and CMV-seropositive. This chain uses TRBV2 with TRBJ1-1; TRBD1 aligns across 9 bases. The sequencing input was PBMCs. The CDR3 sequence: CASSENRDRVRGTEAFF. CDR3 bases: TGTGCCAGCAGTGAAAACCGGGACAGGGTAAGAGGCACTGAAGCTTTCTTT. The whole variable domain, remainder taken from reference TRBV2 and TRBJ1-1, is EPEVTQTPSHQVTQMGQEVILRCVPISNHLYFYWYRQILGQKVEFLVSFYNNEISEKSEIFDDQFSVERPDGSNFTLKIRSTKLEDSAMYFCASSENRDRVRGTEAFFGQGTRLTVV.